The source of this T cell receptor (beta chain) is a study of T-cell reconstitution after alpha-beta-depleted transplantation in children (dated by TCRdb to between 2015 and 2016). At the level of the whole study: Using TCR repertoire profiling, the study followed T-cell immune reconstitution in a quantitative way in children after TCRalphabeta/CD19-depleted allogeneic hematopoietic cell transplantation.

The CDR3 spans 14 residues, from the cysteine through the phenylalanine. Only CDR3 DNA is held: 42 bases, read in frame from base 1. In the germline V gene, CDR1 corresponds to SGHVS and CDR2 to FQNEAQ. V is clipped by 5 bases and J by 1 base, and the sequence between their germline boundaries is 12 bases long. For this clonotype: No cognate antigen has been identified for it. Base qualities are not provided; no much larger clone lies one nucleotide away.

The library was generated by PCR. Data came from an Illumina HiSeq 2500. TCR libraries were prepared with molecular barcoding, using unique molecular identifiers to normalize TCRbeta repertoire quantification. TCRdb reanalyzed the raw reads on its own, using fastp at Q25 for trimming and MiXCR for clone calling, and kept in-frame beta chains. Each entry is one CDR3 protein sequence, shown with its most common DNA and genes. The table for this sample lists some 350,000 distinct CDR3 sequences; around a tenth of them were counted only once. The ten largest clones represent under 3% of the sample. The chain employs TRBV7-8 and TRBJ2-7; the D gene is unclear. The clonotype was recovered from a human donor who donated a stem cell graft to a child with acute lymphoblastic leukemia. Source: PBMCs from the stem cell graft donor, taken from the stem cell graft. The CDR3 region: CASSPLRTSYEQYF. The sequence in DNA is TGTGCCAGCAGCCCTCTTAGGACGTCCTACGAGCAGTACTTC.